The rows below give T cell receptor beta chains drawn from one sample of a study of CD8+CD57+ T cells in acquired aplastic anemia. TCRdb re-called the reads with MiXCR, one entry per CDR3 protein. The table lists 150,000 or so distinct CDR3 sequences, roughly 49% of them singletons. The sequencing sample was made of sorted CD4+, CD8+, or CD8+CD57+ T cells (not recorded which) from PBMCs. Receptor source: a human donor with aplastic anemia. Both conserved end residues are part of each CDR3. D genes are given only for firm matches. Expanded clones are given a class, and other clones once, few, many or no size at all.

clone_size j_call v_call d_call cdr3_aa cdr3_nt
NA TRBJ2-5 TRBV30 NA CACPDRETQETQYF TGTGCCTGCCCGGACAGAGAAACCCAAGAGACCCAGTACTTC
NA TRBJ1-2 TRBV5-6 NA CASSLPSSGYTF TGTGCCAGCAGCTTGCCCAGTTCGGGCTACACCTTC
NA TRBJ2-7 TRBV12-3/TRBV12-4 TRBD1 CASSFSGDRAPYF TGTGCCAGCAGTTTTTCAGGGGACAGGGCTCCGTACTTC
many TRBJ2-1 TRBV7-9 TRBD1 CATYRGPEQFF TGTGCCACCTACAGGGGGCCTGAGCAGTTCTTC
many TRBJ1-2 TRBV12-3/TRBV12-4 NA CATWGREGLGYTF TGTGCCACCTGGGGCAGGGAAGGGTTGGGCTACACCTTC
NA TRBJ1-2 TRBV10-3 NA CAIMGSNYGYTF TGTGCCATCATGGGTTCTAACTATGGCTACACCTTC
many TRBJ1-4 TRBV9 TRBD1 CASSPWDSREKLFF TGTGCCAGCAGCCCTTGGGACAGCAGAGAAAAACTGTTTTTT
NA TRBJ2-7 TRBV2 NA CASKETQMTYEQYF TGTGCCAGCAAGGAGACCCAGATGACCTACGAGCAGTACTTC
many TRBJ1-1 TRBV6-6 NA CASSYLAYFTEAFF TGTGCCAGCAGTTACTTAGCATACTTCACTGAAGCTTTCTTT
NA TRBJ2-1 TRBV5-6 NA CASSSHPGGNNEQFF TGTGCCAGCAGCTCGCACCCCGGGGGTAACAATGAGCAGTTCTTC
NA TRBJ1-5 TRBV4-1 NA CASSQDPGNQPQHF TGCGCCAGCAGCCAAGATCCGGGCAATCAGCCCCAGCATTTT
NA TRBJ1-2 TRBV24-1 TRBD1 CATSDSGQGDYGYTF TGTGCCACCAGTGATTCCGGACAGGGAGACTATGGCTACACCTTC
NA TRBJ1-2 TRBV20-1 NA CSWGGGYTF TGCAGTTGGGGTGGTGGCTACACCTTC
many TRBJ1-2 TRBV7-9 NA CASSLAVNYGYTF TGTGCCAGCAGCTTAGCGGTTAACTATGGCTACACCTTC
NA TRBJ1-1 TRBV5-6 TRBD1 CASSLDGQETAFF TGTGCCAGCAGCTTGGACGGACAGGAGACAGCTTTCTTT
many TRBJ2-2 TRBV12-3/TRBV12-4 TRBD1 CASSFLVTGGTGELFF TGTGCCAGCAGTTTTTTGGTTACAGGGGGAACCGGGGAGCTGTTTTTT
few TRBJ1-4 TRBV25-1 NA CASSALGATNEKLFF TGTGCCAGCAGTGCGTTAGGGGCAACTAATGAAAAACTGTTTTTT
NA TRBJ1-6 TRBV15 NA CATSNRDAESPLHF TGTGCCACCAGCAACCGGGACGCGGAATCACCCCTCCACTTT
NA TRBJ2-7 TRBV7-2 TRBD1 CASSLVTGDYEQYF TGTGCCAGCAGCTTAGTGACAGGGGACTACGAGCAGTACTTC
NA TRBJ1-1 TRBV2 NA CASRRGSEAFF TGTGCCAGCAGGAGGGGGTCTGAAGCTTTCTTT
NA TRBJ2-7 TRBV9 NA CASSVAATSYEQYF TGTGCCAGCAGCGTAGCAGCGACCTCCTACGAGCAGTACTTC
NA TRBJ2-3 TRBV6-4 TRBD2 CASSETAGADTQYF TGTGCCAGCAGTGAGACAGCGGGGGCAGATACGCAGTATTTT
many TRBJ2-7 TRBV7-9 TRBD2 CASSYGTTRQYF TGTGCCAGCAGCTATGGGACTACTAGGCAGTACTTC
NA TRBJ2-7 TRBV10-3 NA CAINGQGPYEQYF TGTGCCATCAATGGGCAGGGGCCTTACGAGCAGTACTTC
NA TRBJ2-1 TRBV19 NA CASSPGEDEQFF TGTGCCAGTAGTCCAGGGGAGGATGAGCAGTTCTTC
NA TRBJ1-2 TRBV2 NA CASSERGHGYTF TGTGCCAGCAGTGAGCGCGGTCATGGCTACACCTTC
many TRBJ2-7 TRBV19 NA CASSAGFAYEQYF TGTGCCAGTAGTGCTGGGTTTGCCTACGAGCAGTACTTC
NA TRBJ2-1 TRBV15 NA CATSTWTDKNEQFF TGTGCCACCAGCACCTGGACAGATAAGAATGAGCAGTTCTTC
many TRBJ2-2 TRBV20-1 NA CSARGRTTGELFF TGCAGTGCTAGAGGTCGGACCACCGGGGAGCTGTTTTTT
NA TRBJ1-1 TRBV25-1 NA CASSQAQEKPEAFF TGTGCCAGCAGTCAGGCCCAGGAGAAGCCTGAAGCTTTCTTT
many TRBJ1-2 TRBV4-2 NA CASTLGGTGLSNYGYTF TGTGCCAGCACACTCGGGGGAACAGGCCTTTCTAACTATGGCTACACCTTC
NA TRBJ2-7 TRBV5-1 TRBD1 CASSLELAGGYEQYF TGCGCCAGCAGCTTAGAGTTAGCAGGGGGCTACGAGCAGTACTTC
many TRBJ2-5 TRBV5-6 NA CASSHRDFLETQYF TGTGCCAGCAGCCACCGGGACTTCCTAGAGACCCAGTACTTC
once TRBJ1-4 TRBV20-1 NA CSAQVRSTNEKLFF TGCAGTGCTCAAGTCCGCTCAACTAATGAAAAACTGTTTTTT
once TRBJ2-7 TRBV24-1 NA CATSVGAGVEQYF TGTGCCACCAGTGTAGGAGCAGGGGTCGAGCAGTACTTC
many TRBJ1-2 TRBV7-9 NA CASSPTQGGYGYTF TGTGCCAGCAGCCCAACACAGGGAGGCTATGGCTACACCTTC
NA TRBJ1-5 TRBV24-1 NA CATSDLDSNQPQHF TGTGCCACCAGTGATTTGGACAGTAATCAGCCCCAGCATTTT
NA TRBJ2-7 TRBV20-1 NA CSARPFSASYEQYF TGCAGTGCTAGACCTTTTAGCGCCTCCTACGAGCAGTACTTC
NA TRBJ1-1 TRBV20-1 NA CSANEGLANTGAFF TGCAGTGCGAACGAGGGACTCGCGAACACTGGAGCTTTCTTT
many TRBJ2-1 TRBV7-6 NA CASSTANNEQFF TGTGCCAGCAGTACCGCCAACAATGAGCAGTTCTTC
NA TRBJ2-2 TRBV7-8 NA CVSSQAAGNTGELFF TGTGTCAGCAGCCAGGCAGCAGGCAACACCGGGGAGCTGTTTTTT
once TRBJ2-7 TRBV7-6 NA CASSPVRDYEQYF TGTGCCAGCAGCCCCGTAAGAGACTACGAGCAGTACTTC